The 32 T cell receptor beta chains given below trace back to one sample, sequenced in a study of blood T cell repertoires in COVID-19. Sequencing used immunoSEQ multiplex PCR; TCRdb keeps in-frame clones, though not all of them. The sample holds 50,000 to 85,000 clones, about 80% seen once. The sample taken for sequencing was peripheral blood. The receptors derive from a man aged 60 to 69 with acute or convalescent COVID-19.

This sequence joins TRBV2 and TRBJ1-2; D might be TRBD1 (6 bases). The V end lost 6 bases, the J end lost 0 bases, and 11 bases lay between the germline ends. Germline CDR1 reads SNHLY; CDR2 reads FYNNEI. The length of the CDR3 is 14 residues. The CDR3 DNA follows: TGTGCCAGCAGGTCGGGACACTCTAACTATGGCTACACCTTC. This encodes CASRSGHSNYGYTF.

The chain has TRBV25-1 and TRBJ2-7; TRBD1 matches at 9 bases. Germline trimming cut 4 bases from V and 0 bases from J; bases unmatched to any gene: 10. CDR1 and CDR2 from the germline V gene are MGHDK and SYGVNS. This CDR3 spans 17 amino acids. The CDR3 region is CASSGHSGTGSSYEQYF. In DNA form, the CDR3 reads TGTGCCAGCAGTGGGCACTCCGGGACAGGGAGCTCCTACGAGCAGTACTTC.

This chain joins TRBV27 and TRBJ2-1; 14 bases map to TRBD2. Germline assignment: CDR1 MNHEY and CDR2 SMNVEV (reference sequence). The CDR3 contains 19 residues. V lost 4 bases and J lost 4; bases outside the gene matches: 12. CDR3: CASSYRLSGLAGGYNEQFF. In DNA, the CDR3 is TGTGCCAGCAGTTATCGTCTATCCGGACTAGCGGGGGGATACAATGAGCAGTTCTTC.

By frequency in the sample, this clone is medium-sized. CDR3 protein: CASSLGSGGVYNEQFF. The CDR3 bases are TGTGCCAGCAGCTTGGGTAGCGGGGGGGTCTACAATGAGCAGTTCTTC. The chain couples TRBV5-4 to TRBJ2-1; 11 bases align to TRBD2. J lost 3 bases, V lost 0 bases, and 2 bases had no gene match. The CDR3 is 16 amino acids. Looked up from germline, CDR1 is SGHNT and CDR2 is YYREEE (reference sequence).

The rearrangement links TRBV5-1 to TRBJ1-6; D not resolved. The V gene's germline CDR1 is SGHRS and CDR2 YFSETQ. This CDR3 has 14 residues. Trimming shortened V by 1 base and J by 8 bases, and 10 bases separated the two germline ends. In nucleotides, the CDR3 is TGCGCCAGCAGCTTGTCGCGCACCTATTCACCCCTCCACTTT. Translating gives CASSLSRTYSPLHF. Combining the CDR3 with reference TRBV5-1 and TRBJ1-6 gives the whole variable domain KAGVTQTPRYLIKTRGQQVTLSCSPISGHRSVSWYQQTPGQGLQFLFEYFSETQRNKGNFPGRFSGRQFSNSRSEMNVSTLELGDSALYLCASSLSRTYSPLHFGNGTRLTVT.

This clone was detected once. CDR3 DNA sequence: TGTGCCAGCAGCCAAGATGCGGCTAGCCAAGAGACCCAGTACTTC. This translates into CASSQDAASQETQYF. V gene TRBV4-2 combines with J gene TRBJ2-5; D gene uncertain. V lost 0 bases and J lost 1, with 9 bases in between. From germline, CDR1 is LGHNA and CDR2 YNFKEQ. The CDR3 has 15 amino acids.

The CDR3 protein is CSASRRGRTEAFF. In DNA form, the CDR3 reads TGCAGTGCTAGTCGTCGGGGTCGGACTGAAGCTTTCTTT. The gene calls are TRBV20-1 and TRBJ1-1; the D is unclear. The V gene lost 3 bases and the J gene lost 5 bases, with 13 bases spanning the gap. The CDR3 is 13 residues long. The germline V gene has CDR1 DFQATT and CDR2 SNEGSKA (reference sequence).

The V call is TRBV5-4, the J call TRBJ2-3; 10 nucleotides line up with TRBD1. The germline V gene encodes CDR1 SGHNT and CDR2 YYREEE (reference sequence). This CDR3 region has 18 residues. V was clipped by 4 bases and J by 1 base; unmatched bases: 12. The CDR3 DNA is TGTGCCAGCAGCCGCTTCGTTTCCGGGACAGGGGGCACAGATACGCAGTATTTT. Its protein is CASSRFVSGTGGTDTQYF.

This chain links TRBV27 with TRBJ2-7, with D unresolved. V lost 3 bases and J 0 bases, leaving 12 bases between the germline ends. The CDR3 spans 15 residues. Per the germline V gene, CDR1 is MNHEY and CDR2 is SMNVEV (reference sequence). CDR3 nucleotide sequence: TGTGCCAGCAGTTTTAAGTTACAGCCCTCCTACGAGCAGTACTTC. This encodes CASSFKLQPSYEQYF.

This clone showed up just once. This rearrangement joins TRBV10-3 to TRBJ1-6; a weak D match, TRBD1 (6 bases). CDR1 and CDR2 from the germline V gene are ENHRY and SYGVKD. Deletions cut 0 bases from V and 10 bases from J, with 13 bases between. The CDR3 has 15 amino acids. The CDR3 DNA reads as TGTGCCATCAGTGAGTCATCCAGGGGTGAATCACCCCTCCACTTT. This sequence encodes CAISESSRGESPLHF.

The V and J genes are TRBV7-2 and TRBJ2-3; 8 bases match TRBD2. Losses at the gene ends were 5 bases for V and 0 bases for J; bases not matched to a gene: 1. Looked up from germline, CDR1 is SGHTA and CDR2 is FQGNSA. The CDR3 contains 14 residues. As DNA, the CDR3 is TGTGCCAGCAGCCGGGGGGGGAGCACAGATACGCAGTATTTT. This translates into CASSRGGSTDTQYF.

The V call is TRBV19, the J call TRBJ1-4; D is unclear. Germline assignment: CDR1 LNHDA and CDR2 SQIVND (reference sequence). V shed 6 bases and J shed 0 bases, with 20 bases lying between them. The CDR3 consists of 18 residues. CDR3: CASRGGLMTPPTNEKLFF. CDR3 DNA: TGTGCCAGTAGGGGAGGCCTTATGACGCCCCCAACTAATGAAAAACTGTTTTTT.

The CDR3 coding sequence is TGTGCCTGGACCCCAGGGACAGGGGGCCTGGCTGAAGCTTTCTTT. Translation: CAWTPGTGGLAEAFF. The genes are TRBV30 and TRBJ1-1; TRBD1 aligns across 12 bases. The CDR3 sequence is 15 residues long. The germline V gene has CDR1 GTSNPN and CDR2 SVGIG (reference sequence). V was pared by 4 bases and J by 6 bases, with 9 bases of the junction left unmatched.

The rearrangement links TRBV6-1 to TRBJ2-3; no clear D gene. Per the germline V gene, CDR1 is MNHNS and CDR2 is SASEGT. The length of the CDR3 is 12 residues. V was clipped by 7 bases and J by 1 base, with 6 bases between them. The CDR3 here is CASKLGTDTQYF. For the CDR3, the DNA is TGTGCCAGCAAACTCGGCACAGATACGCAGTATTTT.

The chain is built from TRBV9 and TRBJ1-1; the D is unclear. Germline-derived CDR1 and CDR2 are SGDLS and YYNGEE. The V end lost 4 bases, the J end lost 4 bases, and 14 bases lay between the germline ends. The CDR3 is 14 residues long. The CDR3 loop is CASSRRERTTEAFF. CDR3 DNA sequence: TGTGCCAGCAGCCGACGGGAACGGACCACTGAAGCTTTCTTT. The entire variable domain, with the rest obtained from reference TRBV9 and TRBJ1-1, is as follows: DSGVTQTPKHLITATGQRVTLRCSPRSGDLSVYWYQQSLDQGLQFLIQYYNGEERAKGNILERFSAQQFPDLHSELNLSSLELGDSALYFCASSRRERTTEAFFGQGTRLTVV.

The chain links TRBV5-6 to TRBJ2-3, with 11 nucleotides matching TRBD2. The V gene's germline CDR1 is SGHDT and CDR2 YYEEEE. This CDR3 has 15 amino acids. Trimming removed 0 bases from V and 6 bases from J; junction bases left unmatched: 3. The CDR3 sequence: CASSLVLAGVDTQYF. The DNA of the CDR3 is TGTGCCAGCAGCTTGGTACTAGCGGGGGTGGATACGCAGTATTTT. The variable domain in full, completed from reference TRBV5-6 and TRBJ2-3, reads DAGVTQSPTHLIKTRGQQVTLRCSPKSGHDTVSWYQQALGQGPQFIFQYYEEEERQRGNFPDRFSGHQFPNYSSELNVNALLLGDSALYLCASSLVLAGVDTQYFGPGTRLTVL.

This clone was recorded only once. In DNA, the CDR3 is TGTGCCAGCGGCAGCGGGGCACGCACAGATACGCAGTATTTT. Its translation: CASGSGARTDTQYF. The chain has TRBV2 and TRBJ2-3, with TRBD2 matching over 7 bases. The CDR3 runs to 14 residues. Trimming removed 8 bases from V and 1 base from J; junction bases left unmatched: 6. From germline, CDR1 is SNHLY and CDR2 FYNNEI.

The CDR3 spells CASSQVRWGGAPDTQYF. The CDR3 DNA reads TGTGCCAGCAGCCAAGTCCGGTGGGGGGGGGCCCCAGATACGCAGTATTTT. The rearrangement uses TRBV14 and TRBJ2-3; perhaps TRBD2 as D (7 bases). The V and J ends lost 1 base and 4 bases respectively, with 18 bases between them. Per the germline V gene, CDR1 is SGHDN and CDR2 is FVKESK. The CDR3 covers 17 residues.

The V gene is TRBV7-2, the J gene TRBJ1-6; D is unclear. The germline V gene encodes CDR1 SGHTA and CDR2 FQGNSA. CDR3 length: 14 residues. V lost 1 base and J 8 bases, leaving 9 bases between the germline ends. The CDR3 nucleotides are TGTGCCAGCAGCTTAGACATCGTGGATTCACCCCTCCACTTT. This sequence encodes CASSLDIVDSPLHF. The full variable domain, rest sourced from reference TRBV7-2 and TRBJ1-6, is GAGVSQSPSNKVTEKGKDVELRCDPISGHTALYWYRQSLGQGLEFLIYFQGNSAPDKSGLPSDRFSAERTGGSVSTLTIQRTQQEDSAVYLCASSLDIVDSPLHFGNGTRLTVT.

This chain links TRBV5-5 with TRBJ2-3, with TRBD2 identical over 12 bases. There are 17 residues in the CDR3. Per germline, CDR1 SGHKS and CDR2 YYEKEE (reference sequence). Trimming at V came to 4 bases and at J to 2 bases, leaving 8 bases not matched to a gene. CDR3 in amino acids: CASSPGLAGRNTDTQYF. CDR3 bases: TGTGCCAGCAGCCCCGGACTAGCGGGGAGAAACACAGATACGCAGTATTTT.

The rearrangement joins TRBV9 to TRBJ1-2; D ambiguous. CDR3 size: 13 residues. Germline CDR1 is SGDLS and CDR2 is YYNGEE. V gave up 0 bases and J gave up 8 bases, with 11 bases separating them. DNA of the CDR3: TGTGCCAGCAGCGTAGAGGACGGACTCGGCTACACCTTC. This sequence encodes CASSVEDGLGYTF.

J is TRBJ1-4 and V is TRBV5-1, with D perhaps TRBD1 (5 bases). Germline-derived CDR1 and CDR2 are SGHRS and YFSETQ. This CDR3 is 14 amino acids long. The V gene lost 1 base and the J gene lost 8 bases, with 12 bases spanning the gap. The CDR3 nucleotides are TGCGCCAGCAGCTTGTTAGGGGAAGGGGAAAAACTGTTTTTT. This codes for CASSLLGEGEKLFF.

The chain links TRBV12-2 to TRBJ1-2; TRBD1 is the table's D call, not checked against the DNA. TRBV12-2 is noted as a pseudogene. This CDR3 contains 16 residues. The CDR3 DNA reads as TGTGCAAGTCGCTTTGCATACACAGGGAATTACAGCGGCTACACCTTC. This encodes CASRFAYTGNYSGYTF.

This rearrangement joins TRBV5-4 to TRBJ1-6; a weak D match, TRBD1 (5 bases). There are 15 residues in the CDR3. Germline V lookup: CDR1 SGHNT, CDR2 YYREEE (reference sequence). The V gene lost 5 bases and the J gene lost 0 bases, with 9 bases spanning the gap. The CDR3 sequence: CASRHQGSYNSPLHF. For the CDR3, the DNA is TGTGCCAGCAGACACCAGGGCTCCTATAATTCACCCCTCCACTTT.

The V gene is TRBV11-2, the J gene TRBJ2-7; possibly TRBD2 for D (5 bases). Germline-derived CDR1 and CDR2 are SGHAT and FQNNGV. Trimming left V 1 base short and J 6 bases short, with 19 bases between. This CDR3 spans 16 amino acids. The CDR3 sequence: CASSLGRGGRFGEQYV. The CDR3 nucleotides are TGTGCCAGCAGCTTAGGTCGCGGAGGAAGATTCGGCGAGCAGTACGTC.

The CDR3 sequence: CASTQGLAGLYNEQFF. The CDR3 DNA reads as TGTGCCAGTACTCAAGGACTAGCCGGACTATACAATGAGCAGTTCTTC. The V gene is TRBV19, the J gene TRBJ2-1; 8 bases align to TRBD2. CDR1 is LNHDA, CDR2 SQIVND, per germline (reference sequence). Trimming cost V 7 bases and J 4 bases; bases outside gene matches: 12. The CDR3 is 16 amino acids.

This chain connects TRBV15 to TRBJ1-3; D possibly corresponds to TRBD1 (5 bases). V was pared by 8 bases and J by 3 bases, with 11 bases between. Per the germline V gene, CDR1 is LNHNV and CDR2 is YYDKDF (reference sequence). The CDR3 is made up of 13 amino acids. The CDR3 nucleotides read TGTGCCACCGAACCAGGGTATGGAAACACCATATATTTT. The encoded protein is CATEPGYGNTIYF. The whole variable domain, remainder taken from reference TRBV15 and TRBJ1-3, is DAMVIQNPRYQVTQFGKPVTLSCSQTLNHNVMYWYQQKSSQAPKLLFHYYDKDFNNEADTPDNFQSRRPNTSFCFLDIRSPGLGDTAMYLCATEPGYGNTIYFGEGSWLTVV.

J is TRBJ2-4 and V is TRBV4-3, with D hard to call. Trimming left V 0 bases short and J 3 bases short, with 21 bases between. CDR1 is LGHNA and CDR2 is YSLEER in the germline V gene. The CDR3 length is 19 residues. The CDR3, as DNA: TGCGCCAGCAGCCAAGATCTTAAAACACCCGACTGGAGCAAAAACATTCAGTACTTC. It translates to CASSQDLKTPDWSKNIQYF.

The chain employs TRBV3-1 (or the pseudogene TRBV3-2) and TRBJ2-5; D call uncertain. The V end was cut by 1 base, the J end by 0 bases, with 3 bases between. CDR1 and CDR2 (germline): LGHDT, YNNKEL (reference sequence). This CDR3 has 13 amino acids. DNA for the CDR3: TGTGCCAGCAGCCAAGTCTACCAAGAGACCCAGTACTTC. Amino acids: CASSQVYQETQYF.

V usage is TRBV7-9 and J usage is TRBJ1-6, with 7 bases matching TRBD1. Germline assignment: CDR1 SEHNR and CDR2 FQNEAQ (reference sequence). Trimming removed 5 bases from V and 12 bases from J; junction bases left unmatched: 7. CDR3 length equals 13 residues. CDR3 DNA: TGTGCCAGCAGCCCCGAGGGGGCAGGACCCCTCCACTTT. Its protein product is CASSPEGAGPLHF.

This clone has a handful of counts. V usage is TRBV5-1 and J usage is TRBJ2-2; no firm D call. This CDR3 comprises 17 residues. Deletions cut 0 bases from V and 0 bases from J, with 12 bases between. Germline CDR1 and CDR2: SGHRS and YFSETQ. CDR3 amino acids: CASSLGSASPNTGELFF. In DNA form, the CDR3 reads TGCGCCAGCAGCTTGGGGTCAGCGTCCCCGAACACCGGGGAGCTGTTTTTT.

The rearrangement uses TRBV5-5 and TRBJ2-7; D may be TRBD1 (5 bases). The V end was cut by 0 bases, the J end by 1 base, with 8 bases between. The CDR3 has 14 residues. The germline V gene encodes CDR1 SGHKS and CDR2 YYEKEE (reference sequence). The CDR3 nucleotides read TGTGCCAGCAGCTTGGACCAGGGATCCTACGAGCAGTACGTC. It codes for CASSLDQGSYEQYV.